This paragraph covers one T cell receptor beta chain sequence. This may come from a read error, since a much larger clone is one base off. The record originates from a study of blood T cells in healthy people across ages. The CDR3 is 13 amino acids. V trimming: 11 bases; J trimming: 7 bases; junction bases outside the gene matches: 11. The germline V gene has CDR1 MGHDK and CDR2 SYGVNS. A second PCR, run for about 7 to 11 cycles, used a sample-barcoded 5' primer plus a J-beta primer mix. TCRdb processed the 5' RACE reads anew with MiXCR; each CDR3 protein has one entry. The sample includes hundreds of thousands of distinct CDR3 sequences, less than 35% of them seen just once.

The chain couples TRBV25-1 to TRBJ2-1; 7 bases fit TRBD1. Sequenced material: blood. The TCR was taken from a woman older than 75 in good health. CDR3 nucleotides: TGTGCCGGCGCCAAGACAGGGATGAATGAGCAGTTCTTC. It yields the protein CAGAKTGMNEQFF.